The clone carrying this TCR beta chain was observed a few times. Its antigen is unidentified. Sequencing targeted expressed TCRB transcripts, as all isolated RNA had been reverse transcribed. Libraries were prepared by immunoSEQ multiplex PCR; TCRdb keeps only in-frame clonotypes and omits some of them. The sample records about 370,000 clones, around 10% being singletons. This sample is drawn from a study of beta chain features in type 1 diabetes. Study outcomes and limitations: All four CD4+ subsets of Type 1 diabetes patients contained TCRB CDR3s that were moderately but significantly shorter. A greater similarity of naive, central memory and Treg TCRB repertoires was seen among patients than among healthy donors. Reduced insertions and increased deletions marked VDJ junctions in type 1 diabetes patients.

Germline CDR1 SEHNR, CDR2 FQNEAQ (reference sequence). The CDR3 spans 14 residues. V shed 1 base, J shed 5 bases, and the junction held 2 bases outside the gene matches. The sample was central memory CD4+ T cells from blood. This chain links TRBV7-9 with TRBJ1-1; 9 bases map to TRBD1. This receptor was identified in a young man with type 1 diabetes. The CDR3 sequence: CASSLGTGETEAFF. CDR3 in DNA: TGTGCCAGCAGCTTAGGGACAGGGGAGACTGAAGCTTTCTTT.